The source of this T cell receptor (beta chain) is a study of T-cell reconstitution after alpha-beta-depleted transplantation in children. With 8 bases clipped from V and 4 bases from J, the junction kept 8 bases outside the gene matches. The CDR3 sequence is 14 residues long. The germline CDR1 and CDR2 sequences are MNHEY and SMNVEV (reference sequence). Overall study findings and caveats: Alpha-beta T cells about two months after transplant reportedly derived from several hundred expanded graft clones. A year post-transplant, T-cell counts and diversity derived mostly from newly produced T cells.

The library targeted TCRbeta and was prepared with unique molecular identifiers. TCRdb re-derived calls from the PCR reads in MiXCR, one entry per CDR3 protein. The sample has about 260,000 distinct CDR3 sequences, roughly 8% seen once. Points on this clonotype: Its specificity is unknown.

This clonotype originated in a male patient younger than 18 who had a stem cell transplant for acute lymphoblastic leukemia, so the T cells may come from the graft donor. This sample comprised PBMCs, mostly from graft donor cells, obtained 180 days after TCRalphabeta/CD19-depleted stem cell transplant. The V gene is TRBV27, the J gene TRBJ2-5, with TRBD1 matching over 9 bases. DNA for the CDR3: TGTGCCAGCCCCAGGCACAGGGGGCGAGAGACCCAGTACTTC. Residues: CASPRHRGRETQYF.